This TCR beta chain was captured in a study of blood T cells in healthy people across ages. The V and J ends lost 5 bases and 5 bases, in that order; junction bases with no gene match: 9. CDR1 SGHRS and CDR2 YFSETQ come from the germline V gene. The CDR3 length is 15 residues. Researchers report isolating at least 6.5 million PBMCs per sample. Samples each yielded at least 5 micrograms of total RNA. Study results and caveats: Without sorted subsets, naive and antigen-experienced compartments could not be conclusively compared. Versus aged donors, long-lived donors had higher diversity and more naive CD4+ cells.

Using a J-beta primer mix together with a sample-barcoded 5' primer, a second PCR was run for about 7 to 12 cycles. TCRdb reprocessed the 5' RACE reads via MiXCR and lists one record per CDR3 protein. Of over 1,300,000 distinct CDR3 sequences listed, 59% were seen once; the top ten hold over 5.5%. This clonotype occurred a few times. The antigen remains undetermined. The specimen was blood. This receptor was identified in a man aged 18 to 29 in good health. The chain uses TRBV5-1 and TRBJ2-1, with TRBD2 matching 8 bases. CDR3 residues: CASSLSGGTHNEQFF. DNA of the CDR3: TGCGCCAGCAGTCTGTCGGGGGGGACCCACAATGAGCAGTTCTTC.